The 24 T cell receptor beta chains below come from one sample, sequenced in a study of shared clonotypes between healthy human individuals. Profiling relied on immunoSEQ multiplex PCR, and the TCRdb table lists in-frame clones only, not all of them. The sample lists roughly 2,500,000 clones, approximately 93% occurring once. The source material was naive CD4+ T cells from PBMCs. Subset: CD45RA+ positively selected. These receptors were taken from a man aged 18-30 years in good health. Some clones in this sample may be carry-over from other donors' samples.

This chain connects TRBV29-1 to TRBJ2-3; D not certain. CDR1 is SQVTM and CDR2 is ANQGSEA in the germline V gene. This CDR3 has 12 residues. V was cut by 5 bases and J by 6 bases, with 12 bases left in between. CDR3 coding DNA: TGCAGCGTTAGGTGGGCACGGGATACGCAGTATTTT. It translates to CSVRWARDTQYF.

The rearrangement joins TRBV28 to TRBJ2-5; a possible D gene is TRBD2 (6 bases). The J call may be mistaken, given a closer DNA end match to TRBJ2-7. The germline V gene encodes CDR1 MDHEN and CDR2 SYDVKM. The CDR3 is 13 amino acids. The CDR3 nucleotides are TGTGCCAGCACAGGGCGGGACCACTACGAGCAGTACTTC. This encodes CASTGRDHYEQYF.

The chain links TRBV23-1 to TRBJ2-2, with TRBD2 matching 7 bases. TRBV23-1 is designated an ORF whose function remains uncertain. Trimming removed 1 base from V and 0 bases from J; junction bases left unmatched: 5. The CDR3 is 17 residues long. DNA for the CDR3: TGCGCCAGCAGTCAATTCTCTAGCGGTGCGAACACCGGGGAGCTGTTTTTT. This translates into CASSQFSSGANTGELFF.

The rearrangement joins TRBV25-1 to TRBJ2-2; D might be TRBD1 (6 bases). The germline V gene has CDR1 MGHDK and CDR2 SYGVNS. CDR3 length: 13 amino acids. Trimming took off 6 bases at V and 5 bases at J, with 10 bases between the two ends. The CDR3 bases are TGTGCCAGCAGACCAGGGGTTACCGGGGAGCTGTTTTTT. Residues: CASRPGVTGELFF.

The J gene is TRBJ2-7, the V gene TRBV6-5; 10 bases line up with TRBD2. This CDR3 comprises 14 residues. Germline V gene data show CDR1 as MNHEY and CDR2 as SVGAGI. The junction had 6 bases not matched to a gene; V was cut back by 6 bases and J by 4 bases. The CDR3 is CASSSSGSLYEQYF. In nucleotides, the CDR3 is TGTGCCAGCAGCTCTAGCGGGAGTTTGTACGAGCAGTACTTC.

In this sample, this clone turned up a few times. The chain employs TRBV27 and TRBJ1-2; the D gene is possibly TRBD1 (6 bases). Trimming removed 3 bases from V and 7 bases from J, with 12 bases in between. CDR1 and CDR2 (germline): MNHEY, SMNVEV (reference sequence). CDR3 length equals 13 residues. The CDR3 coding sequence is TGTGCCAGCAGTTTGACAGGTTTCGCTGGCTACACCTTC. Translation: CASSLTGFAGYTF.

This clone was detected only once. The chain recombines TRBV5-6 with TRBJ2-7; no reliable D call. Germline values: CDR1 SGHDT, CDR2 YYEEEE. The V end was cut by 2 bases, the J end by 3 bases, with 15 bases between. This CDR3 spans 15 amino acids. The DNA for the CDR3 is TGTGCCAGCAGCTTAGCAGGAACCTCACACTACGAGCAGTACTTC. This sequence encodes CASSLAGTSHYEQYF.

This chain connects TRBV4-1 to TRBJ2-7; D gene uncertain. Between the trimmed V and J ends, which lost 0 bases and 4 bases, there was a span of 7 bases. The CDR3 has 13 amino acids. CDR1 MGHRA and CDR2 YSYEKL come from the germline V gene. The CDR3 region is CASSQDRQYEQYF. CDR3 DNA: TGCGCCAGCAGCCAAGATCGGCAGTACGAGCAGTACTTC.

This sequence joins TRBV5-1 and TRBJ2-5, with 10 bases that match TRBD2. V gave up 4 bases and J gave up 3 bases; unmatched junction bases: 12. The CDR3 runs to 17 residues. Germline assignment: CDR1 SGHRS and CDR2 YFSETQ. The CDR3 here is CASSLSILAGAKETQYF. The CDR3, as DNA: TGCGCCAGCAGCCTTTCAATCCTAGCGGGAGCCAAAGAGACCCAGTACTTC.

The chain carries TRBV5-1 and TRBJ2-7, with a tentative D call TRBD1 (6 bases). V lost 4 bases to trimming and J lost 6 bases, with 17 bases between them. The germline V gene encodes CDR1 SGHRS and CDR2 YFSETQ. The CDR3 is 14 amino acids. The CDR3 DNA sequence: TGCGCCAGCAGCCGGGGACAAATGGCTCGCGAGCAGTACTTC. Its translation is CASSRGQMAREQYF.

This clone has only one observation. As DNA, the CDR3 is TGTGCCAGCAGCTTAAACGGGGGTGAACAAGAGACCCAGTACTTC. It codes for CASSLNGGEQETQYF. This sequence joins TRBV7-3 and TRBJ2-5, with a weak D call TRBD2 (6 bases). V was shortened by 1 base and J by 2 bases, with 11 bases between the two germline ends. The CDR3 totals 15 residues. The germline V gene has CDR1 SGHTA and CDR2 FQGTGA.

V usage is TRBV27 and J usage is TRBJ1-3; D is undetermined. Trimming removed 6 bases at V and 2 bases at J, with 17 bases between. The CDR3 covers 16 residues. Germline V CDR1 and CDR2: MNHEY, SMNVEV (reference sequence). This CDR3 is CASSERAIIAGNTIYF. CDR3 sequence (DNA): TGTGCCAGCAGCGAACGCGCGATTATTGCTGGAAACACCATATATTTT.

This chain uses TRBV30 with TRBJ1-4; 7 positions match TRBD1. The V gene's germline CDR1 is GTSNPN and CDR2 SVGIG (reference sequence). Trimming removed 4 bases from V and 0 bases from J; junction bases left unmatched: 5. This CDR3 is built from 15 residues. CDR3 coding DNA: TGTGCCTGGACCGGGACAGTTGCAACTAATGAAAAACTGTTTTTT. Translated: CAWTGTVATNEKLFF.

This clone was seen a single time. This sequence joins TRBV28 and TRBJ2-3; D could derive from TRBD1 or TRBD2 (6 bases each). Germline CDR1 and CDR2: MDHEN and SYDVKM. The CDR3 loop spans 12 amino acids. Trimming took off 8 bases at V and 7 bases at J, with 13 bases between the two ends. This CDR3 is CASRGGLNTQYF. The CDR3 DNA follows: TGTGCCAGCCGAGGGGGGCTAAATACGCAGTATTTT.

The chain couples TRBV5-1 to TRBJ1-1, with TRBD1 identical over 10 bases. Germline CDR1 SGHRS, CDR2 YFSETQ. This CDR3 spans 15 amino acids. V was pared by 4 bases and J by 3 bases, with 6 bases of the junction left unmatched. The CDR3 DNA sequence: TGCGCCAGCAGCAAACCGACAGGGGGCGACACTGAAGCTTTCTTT. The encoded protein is CASSKPTGGDTEAFF.

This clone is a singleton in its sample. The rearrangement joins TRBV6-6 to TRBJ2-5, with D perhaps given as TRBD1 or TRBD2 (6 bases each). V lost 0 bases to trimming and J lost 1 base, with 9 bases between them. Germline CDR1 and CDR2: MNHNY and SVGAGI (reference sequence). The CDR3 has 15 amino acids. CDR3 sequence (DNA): TGTGCCAGCAGTTACTCCGGGGGCAGCCAAGAGACCCAGTACTTC. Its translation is CASSYSGGSQETQYF.

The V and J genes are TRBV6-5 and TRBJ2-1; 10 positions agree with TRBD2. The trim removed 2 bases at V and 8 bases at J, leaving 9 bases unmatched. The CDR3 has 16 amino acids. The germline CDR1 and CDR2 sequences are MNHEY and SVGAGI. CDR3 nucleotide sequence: TGTGCCAGCAGTTACCTCCTAGCGGGAGCCGGGGATGAGCAGTTCTTC. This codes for CASSYLLAGAGDEQFF.

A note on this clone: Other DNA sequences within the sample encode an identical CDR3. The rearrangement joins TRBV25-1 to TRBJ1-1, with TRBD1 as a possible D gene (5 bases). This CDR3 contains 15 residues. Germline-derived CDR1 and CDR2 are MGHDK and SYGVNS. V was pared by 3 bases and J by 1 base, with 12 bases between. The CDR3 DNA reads TGTGCCAGCAGTGACCCGGGACGGGGGAACACTGAAGCTTTCTTT. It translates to CASSDPGRGNTEAFF.

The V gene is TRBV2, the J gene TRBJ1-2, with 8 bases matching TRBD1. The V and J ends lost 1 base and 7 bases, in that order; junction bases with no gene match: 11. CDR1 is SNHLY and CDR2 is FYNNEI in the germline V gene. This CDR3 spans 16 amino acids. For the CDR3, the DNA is TGTGCCAGCAGTGAAGGACAGGGGCGGCCTAGGGCTGGCTACACCTTC. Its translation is CASSEGQGRPRAGYTF. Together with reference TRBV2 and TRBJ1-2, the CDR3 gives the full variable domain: EPEVTQTPSHQVTQMGQEVILRCVPISNHLYFYWYRQILGQKVEFLVSFYNNEISEKSEIFDDQFSVERPDGSNFTLKIRSTKLEDSAMYFCASSEGQGRPRAGYTFGSGTRLTVV.

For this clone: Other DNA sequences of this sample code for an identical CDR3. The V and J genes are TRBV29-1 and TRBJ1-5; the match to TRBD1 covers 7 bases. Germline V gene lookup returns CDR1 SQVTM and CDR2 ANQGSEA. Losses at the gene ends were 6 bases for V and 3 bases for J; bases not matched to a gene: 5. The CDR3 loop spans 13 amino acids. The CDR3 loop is CSVGDRANQPQHF. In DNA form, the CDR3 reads TGCAGCGTGGGAGACAGGGCCAATCAGCCCCAGCATTTT.

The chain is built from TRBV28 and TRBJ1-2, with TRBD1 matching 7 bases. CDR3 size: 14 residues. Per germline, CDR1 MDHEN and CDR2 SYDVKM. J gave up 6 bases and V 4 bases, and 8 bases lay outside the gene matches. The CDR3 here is CASSSPKGAHGYTF. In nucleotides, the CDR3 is TGTGCCAGCAGTTCCCCAAAGGGGGCCCATGGCTACACCTTC.

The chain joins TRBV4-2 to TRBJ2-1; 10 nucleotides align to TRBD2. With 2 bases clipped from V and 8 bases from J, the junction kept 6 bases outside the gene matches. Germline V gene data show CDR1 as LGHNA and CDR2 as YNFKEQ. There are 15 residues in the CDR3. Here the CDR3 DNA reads TGTGCCAGCAGCCAACTTAGCGGGAGGAACGATGAGCAGTTCTTC. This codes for CASSQLSGRNDEQFF.

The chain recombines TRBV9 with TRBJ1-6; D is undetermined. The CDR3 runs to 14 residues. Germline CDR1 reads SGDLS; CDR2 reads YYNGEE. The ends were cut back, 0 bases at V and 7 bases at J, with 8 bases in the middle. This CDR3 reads CASSVEGRNSPLHF. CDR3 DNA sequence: TGTGCCAGCAGCGTAGAAGGGAGGAATTCACCCCTCCACTTT.

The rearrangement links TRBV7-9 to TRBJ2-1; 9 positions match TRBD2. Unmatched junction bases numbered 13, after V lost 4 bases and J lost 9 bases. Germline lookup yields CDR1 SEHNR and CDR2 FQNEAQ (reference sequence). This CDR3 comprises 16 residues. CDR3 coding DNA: TGTGCCAGCAGCTCACGTGCTGCGGGAGGGCCGGGTGAGCAGTTCTTC. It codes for CASSSRAAGGPGEQFF.